The entry that follows covers one TCR beta chain sequence. Its antigen is undetermined. Peripheral blood genomic DNA, not sorted cells or RNA, was the template. Multiplex touch-down PCR with TRB-A/B primers amplified rearranged V-D-J TRB sequences. TCRdb independently ran MiXCR on the multiplex PCR reads; one entry per CDR3 protein. The sample records several thousand distinct CDR3 sequences, over 30% being singletons. This CDR3 region has 15 residues. Germline CDR1 SQVTM, CDR2 ANQGSEA. With V trimmed by 7 bases and J by 6 bases, 7 bases remained unmatched. These data are taken from a study of T cell repertoires in aging, cancer and after chemotherapy. The study's findings and limits: In cancer patients, declining TCR diversity with age involved lost richness and lost evenness.

V and J are TRBV29-1 and TRBJ2-2; 14 positions agree with TRBD2. The sequenced sample consisted of blood. The clonotype was recovered from a human donor in good health. In nucleotides, the CDR3 is TGCAGCGCCAGGTGGGGACTAGCGGGAGCCGGGGAGCTGTTTTTT. This encodes CSARWGLAGAGELFF.